This entry concerns a single T cell receptor beta chain. Its antigen remains unidentified. TCRbeta library preparation incorporated unique molecular identifiers. TCRdb re-called the PCR reads with MiXCR, one entry per CDR3 protein. Of roughly 310,000 distinct CDR3 sequences in the sample, approximately 20% were seen once. These data belong to a study of T-cell reconstitution after alpha-beta-depleted transplantation in children. Findings and caveats of the study: The origin of alpha-beta T cells about two months after transplant was reportedly several hundred expanded graft clones.

The CDR3 sequence is 12 residues long. Looked up from germline, CDR1 is MGHRA and CDR2 is YSYEKL. V was shortened by 1 base and J by 7 bases, with 7 bases between the two germline ends. The chain carries TRBV4-1 and TRBJ2-5; D not resolved. The sequence was obtained from a male patient between 5 and 17 years old who had a stem cell transplant for acute lymphoblastic leukemia, so the T cells may come from the graft donor. The sequenced sample was PBMCs, mostly from graft donor cells, obtained 180 days after TCRalphabeta/CD19-depleted stem cell transplant. The CDR3 region is CASSQAVGTQYF. The CDR3 DNA follows: TGCGCCAGCAGCCAAGCGGTCGGGACCCAGTACTTC.